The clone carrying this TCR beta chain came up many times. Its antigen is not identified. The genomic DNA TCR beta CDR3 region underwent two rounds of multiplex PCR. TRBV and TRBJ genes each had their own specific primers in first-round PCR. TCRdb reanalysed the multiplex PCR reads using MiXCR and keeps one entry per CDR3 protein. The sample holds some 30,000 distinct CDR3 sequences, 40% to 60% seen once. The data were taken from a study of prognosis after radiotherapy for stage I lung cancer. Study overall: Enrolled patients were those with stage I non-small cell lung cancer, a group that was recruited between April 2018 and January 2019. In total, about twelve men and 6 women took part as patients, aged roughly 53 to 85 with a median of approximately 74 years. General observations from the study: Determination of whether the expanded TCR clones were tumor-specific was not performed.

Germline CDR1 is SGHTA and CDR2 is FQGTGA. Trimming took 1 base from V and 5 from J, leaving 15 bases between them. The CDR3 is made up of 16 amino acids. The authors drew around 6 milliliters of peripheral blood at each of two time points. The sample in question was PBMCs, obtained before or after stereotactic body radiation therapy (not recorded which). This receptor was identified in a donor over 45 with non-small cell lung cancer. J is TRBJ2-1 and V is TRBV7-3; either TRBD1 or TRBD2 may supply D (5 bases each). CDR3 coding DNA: TGTGCCAGCAGCTTAAGTTACGGACTGGGGGACAATGAGCAGTTCTTC. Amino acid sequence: CASSLSYGLGDNEQFF.